Each of the 7 T cell receptor beta chains below was sequenced from the same sample in a study of CD8 T cells in Susac syndrome. The authors reverse transcribed about 0.5 to 1 ug RNA with random hexamers. MiXCR, applied by TCRdb to the immunoSEQ multiplex PCR reads, yields one record per CDR3 protein. This sample carries roughly 200,000 distinct CDR3 sequences, around 93% of them seen once, and the ten largest clones take about 0.1%. The specimen was CD4+ T cells from PBMCs. All receptors derive from a human donor in good health.

V usage is TRBV5-1 and J usage is TRBJ2-7, with 10 bases identical to TRBD2. The CDR3 spans 13 residues. CDR1 and CDR2 (germline): SGHRS, YFSETQ. Trimming cost V 5 bases and J 5 bases; bases outside gene matches: 4. This CDR3 reads CASRTSGQHEQYF. The CDR3, as DNA: TGCGCCAGCAGGACTAGCGGGCAGCACGAGCAGTACTTC.

The chain couples TRBV29-1 to TRBJ1-1; 7 nucleotides align to TRBD1. The V gene end was trimmed by 8 bases and the J gene end by 0 bases; junction bases not matched to a gene: 6. The CDR3 is 13 residues long. Germline V gene sequence: CDR1 SQVTM, CDR2 ANQGSEA. In nucleotides, the CDR3 is TGCAGCACAAAACAGGGGCTGAACACTGAAGCTTTCTTT. Translated, it gives CSTKQGLNTEAFF. Full variable domain (outside the CDR3, taken from reference TRBV29-1 and TRBJ1-1): SAVISQKPSRDICQRGTSLTIQCQVDSQVTMMFWYRQQPGQSLTLIATANQGSEATYESGFVIDKFPISRPNLTFSTLTVSNMSPEDSSIYLCSTKQGLNTEAFFGQGTRLTVV.

This sequence joins TRBV7-2 and TRBJ1-1; 11 bases are a match to TRBD1. V was clipped by 6 bases and J by 7 bases; unmatched bases: 4. Germline V gene lookup returns CDR1 SGHTA and CDR2 FQGNSA. The CDR3 sequence is 13 residues long. As DNA, the CDR3 is TGTGCCAGCAGTTCCGGGACAGGGGGTGAAGCTTTCTTT. It encodes CASSSGTGGEAFF.

This chain uses TRBV6-5 with TRBJ1-2; a weak D match, TRBD1 (6 bases). The germline V gene encodes CDR1 MNHEY and CDR2 SVGAGI. The V end was cut by 8 bases, the J end by 7 bases, with 17 bases between. The CDR3 sequence is 13 residues long. The DNA for the CDR3 is TGTGCCAGCGGAGGACAGTTGGGGGGTGGCTACACCTTC. Amino acid sequence: CASGGQLGGGYTF.

The chain joins TRBV29-1 to TRBJ2-1, with 7 bases matching TRBD1. The V gene end was trimmed by 5 bases and the J gene end by 0 bases; junction bases not matched to a gene: 7. Looked up from germline, CDR1 is SQVTM and CDR2 is ANQGSEA. This CDR3 region has 15 residues. DNA for the CDR3: TGCAGCGTTATAAACGCAGGGGGCTCCTACAATGAGCAGTTCTTC. Amino acid sequence: CSVINAGGSYNEQFF.

This clonotype was picked up one time. The J gene is TRBJ1-6, the V gene TRBV10-3; weak D call: TRBD1 (5 bases). V dropped 11 bases and J dropped 3 bases, with 14 bases sitting between them. The CDR3 is made up of 14 amino acids. The germline V gene has CDR1 ENHRY and CDR2 SYGVKD. The chain's CDR3 is CAPTTAFYNSPLHF. The CDR3 region has the DNA TGTGCCCCTACGACAGCGTTCTATAATTCACCCCTCCACTTT.

V and J are TRBV7-8 and TRBJ1-4; D not resolved. Germline V CDR1 and CDR2: SGHVS, FQNEAQ. This CDR3 has 14 amino acids. V was pared by 5 bases and J by 7 bases, with 14 bases between. The CDR3 DNA reads as TGTGCCAGCAGCCCCTGGAGGGCCAGTGAAAAACTGTTTTTT. Translated, it gives CASSPWRASEKLFF.